The rows below give T cell receptor beta chains drawn from one sample of a study of blood T cell repertoires in COVID-19. Data came from immunoSEQ multiplex PCR; TCRdb stores just in-frame clones and leaves some out. Among 150,000 or so clones listed, 80% were seen once. Material for sequencing was PBMCs or T cells enriched from blood (not recorded which). These receptors were obtained from a woman aged 60-75 years who had recovered from COVID-19. The CDR3 runs from the conserved cysteine through the conserved F or W. A D gene is named only where the DNA matches it firmly. Clone size is shown for a subset of rows, as once, few, many or a class of expanded clone.

>15|TRBJ1-1|TRBD1|.|TRBV7-9
TGTGCCAGCAGCTTCTCAGGACAGGGGTACACTGAAGCTTTCTTT
CASSFSGQGYTEAFF
>14|TRBJ1-2|.|few|TRBV2
TGTGCCAGCAGTGTGGCTGGCCCTAACTATGGCTACACCTTC
CASSVAGPNYGYTF
>13|TRBJ2-3|.|.|TRBV18
TGTGCCAGCTCACCACTAGCAACAGATACGCAGTATTTT
CASSPLATDTQYF
>15|TRBJ2-7|TRBD1|.|TRBV4-1
TGCGCCAGCAGCCGATCGGACAGGGAAGCCTACGAGCAGTACTTC
CASSRSDREAYEQYF
>16|TRBJ1-2|TRBD1|.|TRBV9
TGTGCCAGCAGCGTAGTGGACAGGGACAGGAACTATGGCTACACCTTC
CASSVVDRDRNYGYTF
>12|TRBJ1-1|.|once|TRBV10-2
TGCGCCAGCAGTACGCTAGGGGTGGCAGCTTTCTTT
CASSTLGVAAFF
>15|TRBJ2-7|.|few|TRBV4-1
TGCGCCAGCAGCCAAGAAAGCGGTTCGATTTACGAGCAGTACTTC
CASSQESGSIYEQYF
>16|TRBJ2-7|TRBD1|.|TRBV6-1
TGTGCCAGCAGTGAATGGCAGGGGGTCTTATCCTACGAGCAGTACTTC
CASSEWQGVLSYEQYF
>13|TRBJ2-1|.|.|TRBV12-5
TGTGCTAGTGGTTTAGAGATCCTCGATGAGCAGTTCTTC
CASGLEILDEQFF
>14|TRBJ2-5|TRBD2|.|TRBV6-5
TGTGCCAGCAGTTACGCGGGGGGGAGTAAGACCCAGTACTTC
CASSYAGGSKTQYF
>15|TRBJ1-2|.|.|TRBV4-2
TGTGCCAGCAGCCAAAGCCAAGGAGGCCTCTATGGCTACACCTTC
CASSQSQGGLYGYTF
>16|TRBJ2-7|TRBD2|.|TRBV11-2
TGTGCCAGCAGCTTAGTGGTTCGACTAGCGGGGGCTGAGCAGTACTTC
CASSLVVRLAGAEQYF
>14|TRBJ2-7|.|.|TRBV5-1
TGCGCCAGCAGTATGGAGATCCCCAGCTACGAGCAGTACTTC
CASSMEIPSYEQYF
>12|TRBJ2-7|.|few|TRBV5-1
TGCGCCAGCAGCTTGGATGGAGGAGAGCAGTACTTC
CASSLDGGEQYF
>16|TRBJ1-4|.|.|TRBV10-3
TGTGCCATCAGCCCAGGACAGCGTGCAACTAATGAAAAACTGTTTTTT
CAISPGQRATNEKLFF
>13|TRBJ1-1|TRBD1|.|TRBV12-3/TRBV12-4
TGTGCCAGCAGCAGGGGGATGAACACTGAAGCTTTCTTT
CASSRGMNTEAFF
>14|TRBJ1-3|.|.|TRBV5-1
TGCGCCAGCAGCATGGCCGGGACTGGAAACACCATATATTTT
CASSMAGTGNTIYF
>13|TRBJ1-5|.|.|TRBV6-5
TGTGCCAGCAGTTACAGGGAGGGGCAGCCCCAGCATTTT
CASSYREGQPQHF
>14|TRBJ1-5|.|.|TRBV24-1
TGTGCCACCAGTGATCGGTCGGGAGGCCGGCCCCAGCATTTT
CATSDRSGGRPQHF
>12|TRBJ2-1|.|.|TRBV30
TGTGCCTGGGATCGGAGATACAATGAGCAGTTCTTC
CAWDRRYNEQFF
>16|TRBJ2-1|TRBD2|.|TRBV7-2
TGTGCCAGCAGCCCCCATAGCGGGGGGGCCTACAATGAGCAGTTCTTC
CASSPHSGGAYNEQFF
>15|TRBJ1-2|TRBD1|.|TRBV7-9
TGTGCCAGCAGCGCTACAGGGGCTAATGACTATGGCTACACCTTC
CASSATGANDYGYTF
>18|TRBJ1-2|TRBD1|.|TRBV18
TGTGCCAGCTCACTTCGACTACCGGACAGGGGGGGGAACTATGGCTACACCTTC
CASSLRLPDRGGNYGYTF
>13|TRBJ1-2|TRBD1|.|TRBV29-1
TGCAGCGTTGAACGACAGGGGGCGCCTGGCTACACCTTC
CSVERQGAPGYTF
>14|TRBJ2-3|TRBD1|.|TRBV6-6
TGTGCCAGCAGTAGGGACAGGGGTATATATACGCAGTATTTT
CASSRDRGIYTQYF
>15|TRBJ2-2|TRBD1|.|TRBV5-6
TGTGCCAGCAGCTTCCGGGACAGGGCTACCGGGGAGCTGTTTTTT
CASSFRDRATGELFF
>12|TRBJ1-1|.|.|TRBV12-3/TRBV12-4
TGTGCCAGCAGTTTTGAACATTCTGAAGCTTTCTTT
CASSFEHSEAFF
>15|TRBJ1-1|.|.|TRBV15
TGTGCCACCATCCCGGAGGATCAAGGACAGCTTGAAGCTTTCTTT
CATIPEDQGQLEAFF
>15|TRBJ1-2|.|.|TRBV5-4
TGTGCCAGCAGCTTGGATGGGGAGCCTAACTATGGCTACACCTTC
CASSLDGEPNYGYTF
>14|TRBJ2-1|TRBD1|few|TRBV2
TGTGCCAGCGGGGACAGGGGGCCAGTTAATGAGCAGTTCTTC
CASGDRGPVNEQFF
>13|TRBJ1-4|.|.|TRBV9
TGTGCCAGCAGCCCGCGAAGTAATGAAAAACTGTTTTTT
CASSPRSNEKLFF
>17|TRBJ1-2|.|.|TRBV11-3
TGTGCCAGCAGCTTAGATCTGTGCGGGGAATTATCTAGGGGCTACACCTTC
CASSLDLCGELSRGYTF
>14|TRBJ2-1|.|once|TRBV15
TGTGCCACCGGGACGGGGGACTCCTACAATGAGCAGTTCTTC
CATGTGDSYNEQFF
>14|TRBJ1-5|.|many|TRBV6-1
TGTGCCAGCAGTGAAGACAGGGGCAATCAGCCCCAGCATTTT
CASSEDRGNQPQHF
>13|TRBJ1-1|.|.|TRBV19
TGTGCCAGTAGCGTTGGGCCGGACACTGAAGCTTTCTTT
CASSVGPDTEAFF
>15|TRBJ1-5|.|.|TRBV21-1
TGTGCCAGCAGCACGAGTCGGACAGGGAATCAGCCCCAGCATTTT
CASSTSRTGNQPQHF
>16|TRBJ1-1|.|.|TRBV5-1
TGCGCCAGCAGCTCGGGACGCCCCGGGAGGAACACTGAAGCTTTCTTT
CASSSGRPGRNTEAFF
>14|TRBJ1-1|TRBD1|.|TRBV11-3
TGTGCCAGCAGCGGTCAGGGGGGATTGACTGAAGCTTTCTTT
CASSGQGGLTEAFF
>13|TRBJ2-5|.|.|TRBV7-2
TGTGCCAGCAGCATGACAGGACAAGAGACCCAGTACTTC
CASSMTGQETQYF
>17|TRBJ2-2|.|.|TRBV23-1
TGCGCCAGCAGTCAATTTAGAGGGAAAGTCAGCACCGGGGAGCTGTTTTTT
CASSQFRGKVSTGELFF
>16|TRBJ2-5|TRBD2|.|TRBV5-1
TGCGCCAGCAGCTTGGTTGGCGGGGGGGCCCCAGAGACCCAGTACTTC
CASSLVGGGAPETQYF
>16|TRBJ2-3|TRBD2|.|TRBV7-6
TGTGCCAGCAGCCTATTTGAAGCGGGGGCCCCAGATACGCAGTATTTT
CASSLFEAGAPDTQYF
>14|TRBJ2-1|TRBD1|.|TRBV29-1
TGCAGCGTTGTATCGGGGACAGGGGCTAATGAGCAGTTCTTC
CSVVSGTGANEQFF
>13|TRBJ1-1|.|.|TRBV30
TGTGCCTGGACCCGGGGGGAGGGCACTGAAGCTTTCTTT
CAWTRGEGTEAFF
>13|TRBJ1-4|.|.|TRBV6-1
TGTGCCAGCAGTGAAGACGGGTATGAAAAACTGTTTTTT
CASSEDGYEKLFF
>13|TRBJ2-1|.|.|TRBV12-3/TRBV12-4
TGTGCCAGCAGTTTTGAAAGAACGGGGGAGCAGTTCTTC
CASSFERTGEQFF
>15|TRBJ1-2|TRBD1|.|TRBV19
TGTGCCAGTAATCTGACAGGGTGCCATAACTATGGCTACACCTTC
CASNLTGCHNYGYTF
>13|TRBJ2-5|TRBD1|few|TRBV10-3
TGTGCCACCCAGGGACAGGGAGAGGAGACCCAGTACTTC
CATQGQGEETQYF
>18|TRBJ2-3|TRBD2|.|TRBV9
TGTGCCAGCAGCGCCGTCCCCTATGATAGCGGGCTTTTGGATACGCAGTATTTT
CASSAVPYDSGLLDTQYF
>16|TRBJ2-5|TRBD2|.|TRBV2
TGTGCCAGCAAGAGACTAGCGGGGGGGAACCAAGAGACCCAGTACTTC
CASKRLAGGNQETQYF
>12|TRBJ1-2|.|.|TRBV24-1
TGTGCCACCAGTGACGGTAACTATGGCTACACCTTC
CATSDGNYGYTF
>14|TRBJ2-1|TRBD2|many|TRBV5-1
TGCGCCAGCAGCTCGACTAGCGTAGACAATGAGCAGTTCTTC
CASSSTSVDNEQFF
>14|TRBJ1-3|TRBD1|few|TRBV9
TGTGCCAGCAGTGGGGACAGCTCTGGAAACACCATATATTTT
CASSGDSSGNTIYF
>15|TRBJ1-3|TRBD1|.|TRBV3-1/TRBV3-2
TGTGCCAGCAGCCGGGGGACAGTCTCTGGAAACACCATATATTTT
CASSRGTVSGNTIYF
>15|TRBJ1-5|TRBD1|.|TRBV2
TGTGCCAGCAGTCTCGGGACAGTTAGCAATCAGCCCCAGCATTTT
CASSLGTVSNQPQHF